The sample holds a few counts of the clone carrying this T cell receptor beta chain. A library of TCRbeta sequences, prepared with unique molecular identifiers, was generated. TCRdb fed the PCR reads into MiXCR, producing one record per CDR3 protein. The profile shows some 530,000 distinct CDR3 sequences, 9.5% to 15% of them singletons. This entry comes from a study of T-cell reconstitution after alpha-beta-depleted transplantation in children. Trimming at V came to 1 base and at J to 9 bases, leaving 5 bases not matched to a gene. The CDR3 contains 14 residues. Germline V gene lookup returns CDR1 SEHNR and CDR2 FQNEAQ (reference sequence).

The sequenced sample was PBMCs from the stem cell graft donor, obtained from the stem cell graft. The sequence derives from a human donor who donated a stem cell graft to a child with combined immunodeficiency. This chain joins TRBV7-9 and TRBJ2-4, with 8 bases aligning to TRBD1. Written as DNA, the CDR3 is TGTGCCAGCAGCTTAGAAGGACAGGGCGGCATTCAGTACTTC. As protein: CASSLEGQGGIQYF.